This T cell receptor beta chain was captured in a study of blood T cell repertoires in COVID-19. Whole-study context: Sources were T cells, B-cell-depleted T cells, or PBMCs; the material itself was cDNA or gDNA.

Some clones are missing from TCRdb's copy, which holds only in-frame ones; the method was immunoSEQ multiplex PCR. The sample consists of 9,900 or so clones, nearly 90% of them appearing once. Germline V gives CDR1 SGDLS, CDR2 YYNGEE. Trimming took off 0 bases at V and 2 bases at J, with 9 bases between the two ends. This CDR3 region has 15 residues. The genes are TRBV9 and TRBJ1-5; possibly TRBD1 for D (5 bases). Sequencing input: peripheral blood. The TCR originated in a human donor in a cohort sampled during active COVID-19. The CDR3 sequence is CASSVDGGGNQPQHF. DNA for the CDR3: TGTGCCAGCAGCGTAGACGGAGGGGGCAATCAGCCCCAGCATTTT.